Each of the 17 T cell receptor beta chains below was sequenced from the same sample in a study of blood T cell repertoires in COVID-19. The protocol was immunoSEQ multiplex PCR, while the TCRdb copy is restricted to in-frame clones and leaves out a portion. Of 75,000 to 100,000 clones in the sample, around nine tenths were seen once. The sample comprised peripheral blood. These receptors came from a human donor in a cohort sampled during active COVID-19.

The chain is built from TRBV18 and TRBJ2-1; D is possibly TRBD2 (5 bases). The CDR3 is 14 amino acids. CDR1 and CDR2 from the germline V gene are KGHSH and LQKENI. V was clipped by 4 bases and J by 3 bases, with 10 bases between them. The CDR3 DNA reads TGTGCCAGCTCACGAGGGCAGCTCTACAATGAGCAGTTCTTC. Translated, it gives CASSRGQLYNEQFF.

The rearrangement joins TRBV5-6 to TRBJ2-3; TRBD1 agrees at 11 bases. With V trimmed by 1 base and J by 5 bases, 9 bases remained unmatched. There are 17 residues in the CDR3. Germline V gene lookup returns CDR1 SGHDT and CDR2 YYEEEE. CDR3 nucleotide sequence: TGTGCCAGCAGCTTGAGCGGGACAGGGGGTAAAGGAGATACGCAGTATTTT. Translation gives CASSLSGTGGKGDTQYF. Filled out from reference TRBV5-6 and TRBJ2-3, the complete variable domain reads DAGVTQSPTHLIKTRGQQVTLRCSPKSGHDTVSWYQQALGQGPQFIFQYYEEEERQRGNFPDRFSGHQFPNYSSELNVNALLLGDSALYLCASSLSGTGGKGDTQYFGPGTRLTVL.

The chain recombines TRBV9 with TRBJ2-1; D gene unclear. CDR1 and CDR2 (germline): SGDLS, YYNGEE. Deletions cut 4 bases from V and 0 bases from J, with 17 bases between. The CDR3 is 17 residues long. CDR3 sequence: CASSPPSRSPSYNEQFF. The CDR3 DNA reads TGTGCCAGCAGCCCCCCTTCGAGGTCCCCCTCCTACAATGAGCAGTTCTTC.

V and J are TRBV28 and TRBJ1-6; weak D call: TRBD1 (5 bases). The CDR3 totals 11 residues. Germline values: CDR1 MDHEN, CDR2 SYDVKM. The DNA of the CDR3 is TGTGCACAGGCGTGGGATTCACCCCTCCACTTT. It encodes CAQAWDSPLHF.

V gene TRBV19 combines with J gene TRBJ2-7, with 7 nucleotides matching TRBD2. V gave up 6 bases and J gave up 6 bases; unmatched junction bases: 11. Germline lookup yields CDR1 LNHDA and CDR2 SQIVND (reference sequence). The CDR3 extends over 14 amino acids. In DNA, the CDR3 is TGTGCCAGTAGGGGCGCCGGGACGGGGGGCGAGCAGTACTTC. It is translated as CASRGAGTGGEQYF.

The CDR3 DNA is TGTGCCAGCAGTCCTCTCGGGACAGCCTACGAGCAGTACTTC. Residues: CASSPLGTAYEQYF. The V call is TRBV6-6, the J call TRBJ2-7; 7 bases map to TRBD1. Per germline, CDR1 MNHNY and CDR2 SVGAGI (reference sequence). J lost 2 bases, V lost 5 bases, and 6 bases had no gene match. This CDR3 has 14 amino acids.

This chain links TRBV10-3 with TRBJ1-1; 7 nucleotides align to TRBD1. J lost 2 bases, V lost 2 bases, and 5 bases had no gene match. The length of the CDR3 is 15 residues. CDR1 ENHRY and CDR2 SYGVKD come from the germline V gene. This chain's CDR3 is CAISEQGGANTEAFF. In DNA form, the CDR3 reads TGTGCCATCAGTGAGCAGGGGGGCGCAAACACTGAAGCTTTCTTT.

The sample holds a few counts of this clone. The CDR3 nucleotides read TGTGCCAGCAGCCCCCCCGGGACAGGATACTCTGGAAACACCATATATTTT. Its translation: CASSPPGTGYSGNTIYF. The chain employs TRBV7-9 and TRBJ1-3, with TRBD1 matching over 8 bases. The CDR3 totals 17 residues. Germline trimming cut 5 bases from V and 0 bases from J; bases unmatched to any gene: 9. Germline lookup yields CDR1 SEHNR and CDR2 FQNEAQ (reference sequence).

The V call is TRBV11-3, the J call TRBJ2-1, with D uncertain. V shed 0 bases and J shed 8 bases, with 8 bases lying between them. This CDR3 is built from 13 residues. Germline V lookup: CDR1 SGHNT, CDR2 YENEEA. The CDR3 reads CASSLDSRDEQFF. DNA of the CDR3: TGTGCCAGCAGCTTAGACAGCCGGGATGAGCAGTTCTTC.

The rearrangement joins TRBV5-1 to TRBJ2-1; 8 positions agree with TRBD2. The germline V gene encodes CDR1 SGHRS and CDR2 YFSETQ. This CDR3 is built from 15 residues. The V segment lost 0 bases and the J segment 6 bases; nucleotides outside the gene matches: 5. This CDR3 is CASSLARTSPNEQFF. DNA of the CDR3: TGCGCCAGCAGCTTGGCTAGGACTAGCCCCAATGAGCAGTTCTTC.

The chain links TRBV6-1 to TRBJ2-5; unclear D gene. The CDR3 runs to 14 residues. Germline CDR1 and CDR2: MNHNS and SASEGT. V gave up 1 base and J gave up 2 bases, with 8 bases separating them. CDR3 protein: CASSEGSVQETQYF. In DNA, the CDR3 is TGTGCCAGCAGTGAAGGGTCAGTACAAGAGACCCAGTACTTC.

V and J are TRBV6-6 and TRBJ2-1, with a possible D match to TRBD2 (6 bases). The V end lost 7 bases, the J end lost 5 bases, and 21 bases lay between the germline ends. Germline CDR1 MNHNY, CDR2 SVGAGI (reference sequence). The CDR3 is 16 amino acids. CDR3 loop: CASTTILWRGHNEQFF. Written as DNA, the CDR3 is TGTGCCAGCACCACAATACTATGGCGGGGCCACAATGAGCAGTTCTTC.

The chain has TRBV9 and TRBJ1-6; possibly TRBD1 for D (5 bases). Trimming took off 0 bases at V and 10 bases at J, with 14 bases between the two ends. Per germline, CDR1 SGDLS and CDR2 YYNGEE. CDR3 length equals 15 residues. CDR3 sequence reads: CASSVGSRDWSPLHF. CDR3 bases: TGTGCCAGCAGCGTAGGGTCCAGGGACTGGTCACCCCTCCACTTT.

This clone showed up just once. The rearrangement uses TRBV3-1 (or the pseudogene TRBV3-2) and TRBJ2-3, with 12 positions matching TRBD2. CDR1 is LGHDT, CDR2 YNNKEL, per germline (reference sequence). The CDR3 length is 13 residues. V shed 8 bases, J shed 6 bases, and the junction held 3 bases outside the gene matches. CDR3 in amino acids: CASATSGRDTQYF. The CDR3 region has the DNA TGTGCCAGCGCAACTAGCGGGAGGGATACGCAGTATTTT.

The chain employs TRBV27 and TRBJ1-6; TRBD1 matches at 11 bases. From germline, CDR1 is MNHEY and CDR2 SMNVEV (reference sequence). This CDR3 has 15 amino acids. The V segment lost 7 bases and the J segment 10 bases; nucleotides outside the gene matches: 9. The chain's CDR3 is CASTPGQGGRSPLHF. For the CDR3, the DNA is TGTGCCAGCACCCCGGGACAGGGGGGACGATCACCCCTCCACTTT.

The V call is TRBV7-6, the J call TRBJ2-7, with 10 positions matching TRBD2. Germline V gene sequence: CDR1 SGHVS, CDR2 FNYEAQ. This CDR3 comprises 15 residues. The ends lost 0 bases at V and 6 bases at J; junction bases unmatched: 5. The CDR3 sequence: CASSLAASGSPEQYF. In DNA form, the CDR3 reads TGTGCCAGCAGCTTAGCTGCTAGCGGGAGCCCCGAGCAGTACTTC. Filled out from reference TRBV7-6 and TRBJ2-7, the complete variable domain reads GAGVSQSPRYKVTKRGQDVALRCDPISGHVSLYWYRQALGQGPEFLTYFNYEAQQDKSGLPNDRFSAERPEGSISTLTIQRTEQRDSAMYRCASSLAASGSPEQYFGPGTRLTVT.

In its sample, this clone was seen a few times. The chain is built from TRBV19 and TRBJ2-2; a weak D match, TRBD2 (5 bases). The CDR3 spans 14 residues. CDR1 LNHDA and CDR2 SQIVND come from the germline V gene (reference sequence). Trimming pared 6 bases from V and 2 bases from J, leaving 10 bases between. The chain's CDR3 is CASSPEGNTGELFF. Written as DNA, the CDR3 is TGTGCCAGTAGCCCCGAGGGAAACACCGGGGAGCTGTTTTTT.